This T cell receptor beta chain was sequenced during a study of chemoradiotherapy in HPV16-positive cancers. Study overall: Candidate HPV-specific clones and shared TCR motifs came from two HPV16-positive patients. General study points: During treatment, candidate HPV-specific clones and E7-related motifs expanded in tumor.

Worth noting for this clone: Its antigen is unidentified.

The method was immunoSEQ multiplex PCR; TCRdb's version includes in-frame clones alone and lacks a portion of them. The data show approximately 8,800 clones, roughly 71% seen once. Repeated repertoire sampling spanned the course of chemoradiotherapy. The length of the CDR3 is 11 residues. The V end was cut by 3 bases, the J end by 2 bases, with 3 bases between. Germline assignment: CDR1 SQVTM and CDR2 ANQGSEA. The sequencing used tumor tissue, collected from a patient who underwent chemoradiotherapy. The rearrangement uses TRBV29-1 and TRBJ2-3; D not resolved. This clonotype originated in a human donor with HPV-associated anogenital cancer. The DNA of the CDR3 is TGCAGCGTTGATAACACAGATACGCAGTATTTT. It encodes CSVDNTDTQYF.